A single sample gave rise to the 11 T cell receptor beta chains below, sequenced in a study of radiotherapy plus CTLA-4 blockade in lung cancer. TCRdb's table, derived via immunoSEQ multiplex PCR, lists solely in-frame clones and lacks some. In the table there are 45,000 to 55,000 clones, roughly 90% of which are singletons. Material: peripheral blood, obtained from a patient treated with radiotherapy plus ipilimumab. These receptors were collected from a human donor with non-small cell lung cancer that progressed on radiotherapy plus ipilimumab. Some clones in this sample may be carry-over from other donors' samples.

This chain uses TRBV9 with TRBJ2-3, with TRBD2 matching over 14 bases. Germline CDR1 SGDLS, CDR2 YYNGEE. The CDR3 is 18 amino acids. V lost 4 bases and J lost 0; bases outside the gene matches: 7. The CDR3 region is CASSSRLAGGLSTDTQYF. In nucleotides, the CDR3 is TGTGCCAGCAGCTCCCGACTAGCGGGGGGGCTGAGCACAGATACGCAGTATTTT.

CDR3: CASIADRGFGDQPQHF. The CDR3 DNA reads TGTGCCAGCATTGCAGACAGGGGGTTCGGCGATCAGCCCCAGCATTTT. V is TRBV6-6 and J is TRBJ1-5; 9 positions agree with TRBD1. The CDR3 extends over 16 amino acids. Looked up from germline, CDR1 is MNHNY and CDR2 is SVGAGI (reference sequence). Germline trimming cut 7 bases from V and 5 bases from J; bases unmatched to any gene: 12.

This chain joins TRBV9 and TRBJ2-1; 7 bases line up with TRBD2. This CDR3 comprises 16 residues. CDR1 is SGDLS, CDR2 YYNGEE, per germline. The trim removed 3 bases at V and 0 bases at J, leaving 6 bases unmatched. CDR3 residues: CASSAPSGGSYNEQFF. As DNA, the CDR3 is TGTGCCAGCAGCGCCCCTTCGGGGGGCTCCTACAATGAGCAGTTCTTC. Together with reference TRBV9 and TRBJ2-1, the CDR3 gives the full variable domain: DSGVTQTPKHLITATGQRVTLRCSPRSGDLSVYWYQQSLDQGLQFLIQYYNGEERAKGNILERFSAQQFPDLHSELNLSSLELGDSALYFCASSAPSGGSYNEQFFGPGTRLTVL.

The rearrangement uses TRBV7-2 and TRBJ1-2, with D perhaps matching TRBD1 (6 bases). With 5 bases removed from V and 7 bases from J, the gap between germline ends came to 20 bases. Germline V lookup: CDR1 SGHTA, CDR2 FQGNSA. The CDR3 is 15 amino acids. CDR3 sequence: CASSDRQVRGVGYTF. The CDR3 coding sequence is TGTGCCAGCAGCGACCGACAGGTCCGGGGAGTTGGCTACACCTTC. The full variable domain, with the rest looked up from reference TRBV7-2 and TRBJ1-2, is GAGVSQSPSNKVTEKGKDVELRCDPISGHTALYWYRQSLGQGLEFLIYFQGNSAPDKSGLPSDRFSAERTGGSVSTLTIQRTQQEDSAVYLCASSDRQVRGVGYTFGSGTRLTVV.

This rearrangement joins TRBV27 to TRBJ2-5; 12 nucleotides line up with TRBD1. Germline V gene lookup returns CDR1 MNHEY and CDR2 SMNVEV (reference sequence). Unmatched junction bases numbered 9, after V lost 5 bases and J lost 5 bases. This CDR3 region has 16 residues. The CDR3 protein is CASSRRDRGPVETQYF. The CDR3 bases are TGTGCCAGCAGTAGAAGGGACAGGGGGCCCGTTGAGACCCAGTACTTC.

The CDR3 nucleotides read TGTGCCAGCAGCTTGGACAGGGGTTCTGAAGCTTTCTTT. Residues: CASSLDRGSEAFF. This chain joins TRBV9 and TRBJ1-1; 9 nucleotides agree with TRBD1. The CDR3 loop spans 13 amino acids. After removal of 4 bases from V and 6 bases from J, the junction contained 4 bases not matched to a gene. The germline V gene encodes CDR1 SGDLS and CDR2 YYNGEE.

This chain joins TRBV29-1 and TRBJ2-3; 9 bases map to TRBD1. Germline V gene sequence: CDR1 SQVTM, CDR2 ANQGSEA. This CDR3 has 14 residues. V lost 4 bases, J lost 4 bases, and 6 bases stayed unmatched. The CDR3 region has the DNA TGCAGCGTTGCCACAGGGGGCGCAGCAGATACGCAGTATTTT. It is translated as CSVATGGAADTQYF.

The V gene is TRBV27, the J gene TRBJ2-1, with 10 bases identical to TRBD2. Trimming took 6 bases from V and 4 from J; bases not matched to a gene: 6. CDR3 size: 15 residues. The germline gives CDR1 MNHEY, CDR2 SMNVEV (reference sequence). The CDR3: CASSTLAGEYNEQFF. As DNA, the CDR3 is TGTGCCAGCAGCACCCTAGCGGGGGAGTACAATGAGCAGTTCTTC.

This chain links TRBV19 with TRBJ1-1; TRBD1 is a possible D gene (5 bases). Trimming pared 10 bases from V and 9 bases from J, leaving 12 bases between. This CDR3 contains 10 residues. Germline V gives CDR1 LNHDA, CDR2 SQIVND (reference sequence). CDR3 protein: CATGTPQAFF. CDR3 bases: TGTGCCACCGGGACTCCGCAAGCTTTCTTT.

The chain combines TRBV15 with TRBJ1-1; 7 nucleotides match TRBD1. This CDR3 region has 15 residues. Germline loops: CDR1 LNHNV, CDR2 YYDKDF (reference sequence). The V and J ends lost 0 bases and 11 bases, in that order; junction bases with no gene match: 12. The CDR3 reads CATSREYTGAHRAFF. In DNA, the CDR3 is TGTGCCACCAGCAGAGAATACACAGGGGCCCATCGTGCTTTCTTT.

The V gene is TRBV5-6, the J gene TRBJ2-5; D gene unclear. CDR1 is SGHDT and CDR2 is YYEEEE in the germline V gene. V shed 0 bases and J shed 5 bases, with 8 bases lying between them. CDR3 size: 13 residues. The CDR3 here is CASSLARSETQYF. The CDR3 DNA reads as TGTGCCAGCAGCTTGGCTCGTAGTGAGACCCAGTACTTC.